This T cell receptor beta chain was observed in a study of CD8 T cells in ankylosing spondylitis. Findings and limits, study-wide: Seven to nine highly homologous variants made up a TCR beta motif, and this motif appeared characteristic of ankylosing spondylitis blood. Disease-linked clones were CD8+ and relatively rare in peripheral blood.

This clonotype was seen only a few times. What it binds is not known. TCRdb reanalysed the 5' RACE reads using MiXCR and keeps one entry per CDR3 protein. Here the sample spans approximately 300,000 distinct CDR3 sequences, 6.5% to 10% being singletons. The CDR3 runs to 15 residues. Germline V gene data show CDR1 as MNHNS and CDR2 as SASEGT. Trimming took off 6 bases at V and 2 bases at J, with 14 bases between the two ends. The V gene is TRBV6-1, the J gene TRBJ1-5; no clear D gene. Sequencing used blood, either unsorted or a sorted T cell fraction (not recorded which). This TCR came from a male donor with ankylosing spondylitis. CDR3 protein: CASSTGGLGNQPQHF. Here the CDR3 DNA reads TGTGCCAGCAGCACTGGAGGGTTGGGCAATCAGCCCCAGCATTTT.